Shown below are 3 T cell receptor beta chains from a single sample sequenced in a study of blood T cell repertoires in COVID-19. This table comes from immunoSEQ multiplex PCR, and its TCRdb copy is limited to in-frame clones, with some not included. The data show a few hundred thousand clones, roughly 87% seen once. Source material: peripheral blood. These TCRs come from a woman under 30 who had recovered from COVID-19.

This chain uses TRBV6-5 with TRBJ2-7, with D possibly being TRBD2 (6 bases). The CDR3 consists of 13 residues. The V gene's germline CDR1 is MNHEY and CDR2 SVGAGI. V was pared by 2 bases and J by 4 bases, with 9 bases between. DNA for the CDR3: TGTGCCAGCAGTTACCCAGGGAGGTACGAGCAGTACTTC. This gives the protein CASSYPGRYEQYF.

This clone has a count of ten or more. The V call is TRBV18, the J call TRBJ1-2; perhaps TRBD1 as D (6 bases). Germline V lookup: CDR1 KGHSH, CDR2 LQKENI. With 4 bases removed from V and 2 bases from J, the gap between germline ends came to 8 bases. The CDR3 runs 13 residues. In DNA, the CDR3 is TGTGCCAGCTCACAGGACAGAAACTATGGCTACACCTTC. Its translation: CASSQDRNYGYTF.

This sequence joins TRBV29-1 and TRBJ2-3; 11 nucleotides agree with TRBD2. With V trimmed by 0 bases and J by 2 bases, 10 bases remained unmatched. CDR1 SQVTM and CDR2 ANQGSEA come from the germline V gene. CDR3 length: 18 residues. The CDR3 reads CSVEDGTSGSRYTDTQYF. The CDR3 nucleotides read TGCAGCGTTGAAGATGGAACTAGCGGGAGTCGGTACACAGATACGCAGTATTTT.